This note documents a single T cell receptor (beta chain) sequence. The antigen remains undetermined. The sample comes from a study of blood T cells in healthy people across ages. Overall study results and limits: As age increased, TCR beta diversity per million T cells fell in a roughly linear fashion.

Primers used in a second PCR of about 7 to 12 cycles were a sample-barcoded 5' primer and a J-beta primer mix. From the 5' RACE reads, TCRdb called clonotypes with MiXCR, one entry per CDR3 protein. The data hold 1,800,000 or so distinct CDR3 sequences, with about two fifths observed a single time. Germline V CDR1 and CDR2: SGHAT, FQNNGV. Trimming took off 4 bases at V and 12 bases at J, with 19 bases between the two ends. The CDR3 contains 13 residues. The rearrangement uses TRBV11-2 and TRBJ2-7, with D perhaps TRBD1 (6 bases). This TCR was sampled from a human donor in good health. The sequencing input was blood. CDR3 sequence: CASSSTGSGTRYF. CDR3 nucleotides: TGTGCCAGCAGCTCAACAGGGTCCGGGACCCGGTACTTC.